These 28 T cell receptor beta chains share one sample of origin, sequenced in a study of neurological immune-mediated disorders. Using its own MiXCR run on the 5' RACE reads, TCRdb lists one record per CDR3 protein. The data contain 100,000 to 150,000 distinct CDR3 sequences, more than 2.5% of them singletons. Source material: PBMCs. These receptors originate from a woman aged 25 to 39 with multiple sclerosis.

This clonotype has a count of ten or more. V usage is TRBV7-6 and J usage is TRBJ1-1; 9 bases agree with TRBD1. Losses at the gene ends were 1 base for V and 5 bases for J; bases not matched to a gene: 14. This CDR3 contains 18 residues. CDR1 SGHVS and CDR2 FNYEAQ come from the germline V gene. Here the CDR3 DNA reads TGTGCCAGCAGCTTAGTCGGTGGGACAGGGTCCTCGAGGACTGAAGCTTTCTTT. Its translation is CASSLVGGTGSSRTEAFF. Supplemented by reference TRBV7-6 and TRBJ1-1, the full variable domain reads GAGVSQSPRYKVTKRGQDVALRCDPISGHVSLYWYRQALGQGPEFLTYFNYEAQQDKSGLPNDRFSAERPEGSISTLTIQRTEQRDSAMYRCASSLVGGTGSSRTEAFFGQGTRLTVV.

The chain employs TRBV7-2 and TRBJ2-7, with 7 bases aligning to TRBD2. The CDR3 contains 14 residues. Germline CDR1 and CDR2: SGHTA and FQGNSA. The V and J ends lost 4 bases and 3 bases, in that order; junction bases with no gene match: 6. CDR3 nucleotide sequence: TGTGCCAGCAGCTCTGGCGGGAGCCTCTACGAGCAGTACTTC. It encodes CASSSGGSLYEQYF.

There are many counts of this clonotype. J is TRBJ2-7 and V is TRBV28, with no clear D. CDR1 MDHEN and CDR2 SYDVKM come from the germline V gene. CDR3 length equals 13 residues. V was cut by 1 base and J by 3 bases, with 7 bases left in between. Here the CDR3 DNA reads TGTGCCAGCAGTTTATCCCCGAACTACGAGCAGTACTTC. Amino acids: CASSLSPNYEQYF.

The sample holds many counts of this clonotype. The chain links TRBV5-1 to TRBJ1-1; TRBD1 matches at 7 bases. CDR3 size: 16 residues. V lost 0 bases and J lost 0; bases outside the gene matches: 5. The V gene's germline CDR1 is SGHRS and CDR2 YFSETQ. CDR3 loop: CASSLGQGPVNTEAFF. CDR3 in DNA: TGCGCCAGCAGCTTGGGACAGGGACCCGTGAACACTGAAGCTTTCTTT. The full variable domain, completed using reference TRBV5-1 and TRBJ1-1, is KAGVTQTPRYLIKTRGQQVTLSCSPISGHRSVSWYQQTPGQGLQFLFEYFSETQRNKGNFPGRFSGRQFSNSRSEMNVSTLELGDSALYLCASSLGQGPVNTEAFFGQGTRLTVV.

The genes are TRBV3-1 and TRBJ2-7, with 7 bases lining up with TRBD2. Germline V gene lookup returns CDR1 LGHDT and CDR2 YNNKEL (reference sequence). The V gene end was trimmed by 1 base and the J gene end by 3 bases; junction bases not matched to a gene: 9. The CDR3 length is 16 residues. The CDR3 DNA sequence: TGTGCCAGCAGCCAAGGAGGGAGGGTCGAAGGCTACGAGCAGTACTTC. It yields the protein CASSQGGRVEGYEQYF.

This clonotype was seen more than once but under ten times. The J gene is TRBJ1-4, the V gene TRBV12-3 or TRBV12-4; D gene uncertain. CDR3 length: 20 amino acids. V was pared by 3 bases and J by 4 bases, with 27 bases between. CDR3 in DNA: TGTGCCAGCAGTTTTCCCCCTTGGCAAGGCCCCATGGGAAATAATGAAAAACTGTTTTTT. Its protein product is CASSFPPWQGPMGNNEKLFF.

There are many counts of this clonotype. The V gene is TRBV5-1, the J gene TRBJ2-7; 7 bases map to TRBD1. Germline V lookup: CDR1 SGHRS, CDR2 YFSETQ. The CDR3 contains 14 residues. With 4 bases clipped from V and 7 bases from J, the junction kept 11 bases outside the gene matches. This CDR3 is CASSPWTGPMEQYF. The CDR3 nucleotides read TGCGCCAGCAGCCCTTGGACAGGACCCATGGAGCAGTACTTC.

This clonotype was found many times. The chain couples TRBV5-1 to TRBJ2-5; 8 nucleotides agree with TRBD1. Germline V gene lookup returns CDR1 SGHRS and CDR2 YFSETQ. The CDR3 length is 13 residues. The J segment lost 4 bases and the V segment lost 4 bases, leaving 3 bases of the junction unmatched. The CDR3 region has the DNA TGCGCCAGCAGCCAGGGGGCCCGAGAGACCCAGTACTTC. Encoded protein: CASSQGARETQYF. The entire variable domain, with the rest obtained from reference TRBV5-1 and TRBJ2-5, is as follows: KAGVTQTPRYLIKTRGQQVTLSCSPISGHRSVSWYQQTPGQGLQFLFEYFSETQRNKGNFPGRFSGRQFSNSRSEMNVSTLELGDSALYLCASSQGARETQYFGPGTRLLVL.

This clonotype was seen at least ten times. This chain joins TRBV20-1 and TRBJ2-5, with a tentative D call TRBD1 (6 bases). CDR1 is DFQATT, CDR2 SNEGSKA, per germline (reference sequence). The V end lost 0 bases, the J end lost 0 bases, and 14 bases lay between the germline ends. There are 16 residues in the CDR3. The DNA of the CDR3 is TGCAGTGCTAGAGAAATAGGACAGATACACCAAGAGACCCAGTACTTC. It specifies CSAREIGQIHQETQYF.

This clonotype appeared a few times. V usage is TRBV19 and J usage is TRBJ2-1; 10 bases agree with TRBD2. CDR3 length: 16 residues. Per the germline V gene, CDR1 is LNHDA and CDR2 is SQIVND (reference sequence). Trimming removed 4 bases from V and 6 bases from J; junction bases left unmatched: 9. The CDR3 sequence is CASSTLLAGWFNEQFF. CDR3 coding DNA: TGTGCCAGTAGTACATTACTAGCGGGATGGTTCAATGAGCAGTTCTTC.

The table lists this clonotype with many counts. The genes are TRBV2 and TRBJ2-7; D uncertain. V dropped 4 bases and J dropped 2 bases, with 9 bases sitting between them. CDR3 size: 13 residues. Germline V CDR1 and CDR2: SNHLY, FYNNEI. This CDR3 reads CASSGAVTYEQYF. Here the CDR3 DNA reads TGTGCCAGCAGTGGGGCTGTTACCTACGAGCAGTACTTC.

This clonotype has at least ten counts. The J gene is TRBJ1-5, the V gene TRBV21-1; the D call in the table, TRBD1, was not verified against the DNA. TRBV21-1 is an annotated pseudogene. This CDR3 has 17 residues. DNA of the CDR3: TGTGCCAGCAGCCCTCGGGGGAGGGGCAGGGGCGGTCAGCCCCAGCATTTT. Its translation: CASSPRGRGRGGQPQHF.

This clonotype was seen ten or more times. V gene TRBV6-1 combines with J gene TRBJ2-1; maybe TRBD2 (5 bases). The germline CDR1 and CDR2 sequences are MNHNS and SASEGT. V lost 6 bases, J lost 5 bases, and 11 bases lay in between. The CDR3 runs 13 residues. CDR3 in DNA: TGTGCCAGCAGGCCGGACGGGGACAATGAGCAGTTCTTC. Protein sequence: CASRPDGDNEQFF.

There are many counts of this clonotype. The chain links TRBV4-3 to TRBJ2-7, with D tentatively TRBD1 (6 bases). CDR1 and CDR2 from the germline V gene are LGHNA and YSLEER. This CDR3 region has 15 residues. V shed 0 bases and J shed 4 bases, with 13 bases lying between them. In nucleotides, the CDR3 is TGCGCCAGCAGCCAAGAGGACAGTGGTTTTTACGAGCAGTACTTC. It encodes CASSQEDSGFYEQYF.

This clonotype came up many times. V and J are TRBV12-3 or TRBV12-4 and TRBJ2-2; TRBD2 might be the D (5 bases). This CDR3 region has 14 residues. Trimming stripped 7 bases from V and 2 bases from J, with 11 bases between. The CDR3: CASTGRRNTGELFF. The CDR3 bases are TGTGCCAGCACGGGAAGACGCAACACCGGGGAGCTGTTTTTT.

This clonotype was recorded many times. This chain uses TRBV7-9 with TRBJ2-7; TRBD2 aligns across 7 bases. CDR1 is SEHNR, CDR2 FQNEAQ, per germline (reference sequence). Losses at the gene ends were 6 bases for V and 6 bases for J; bases not matched to a gene: 17. The CDR3 totals 16 residues. The CDR3 spells CASSGLGAGVLSEQYF. CDR3 DNA sequence: TGTGCCAGCAGTGGTCTTGGGGCGGGAGTCCTCAGCGAGCAGTACTTC.

Ten or more counts support this clonotype. This chain links TRBV10-3 with TRBJ1-2; TRBD1 is a possible D gene (5 bases). V lost 2 bases to trimming and J lost 4 bases, with 17 bases between them. The CDR3 is made up of 16 amino acids. Germline CDR1 reads ENHRY; CDR2 reads SYGVKD. DNA of the CDR3: TGTGCCATCAGTGAGGGGGGAAGCAGAGCGGCCTATGGCTACACCTTC. It translates to CAISEGGSRAAYGYTF.

This clonotype came up many times. The chain uses TRBV2 and TRBJ1-1; D unresolved. The germline V and J ends were trimmed by 4 bases and 2 bases, with 5 bases remaining between them. Germline lookup yields CDR1 SNHLY and CDR2 FYNNEI. The CDR3 runs 12 residues. CDR3 sequence (DNA): TGTGCCAGCAGTGGAGTAAACACTGAAGCTTTCTTT. Translating it yields CASSGVNTEAFF.

There are many counts of this clonotype. The rearrangement uses TRBV20-1 and TRBJ2-5; a possible D gene is TRBD2 (6 bases). Germline CDR1 DFQATT, CDR2 SNEGSKA (reference sequence). The CDR3 length is 15 residues. Trimming stripped 2 bases from V and 2 bases from J, with 15 bases between. Here the CDR3 reads CSARSAGTGQETQYF. CDR3 in DNA: TGCAGTGCTAGATCCGCCGGGACTGGGCAAGAGACCCAGTACTTC.

This clonotype was seen many times. The genes are TRBV20-1 and TRBJ2-1, with 7 bases matching TRBD2. This CDR3 has 15 amino acids. Germline-derived CDR1 and CDR2 are DFQATT and SNEGSKA (reference sequence). J lost 2 bases, V lost 5 bases, and 9 bases had no gene match. In DNA form, the CDR3 reads TGCAGTGCTGTCTCCGGGACTACGACCTACAATGAGCAGTTCTTC. Its translation is CSAVSGTTTYNEQFF.

This clonotype was counted many times. The chain combines TRBV11-3 with TRBJ1-2; no reliable D call. CDR1 is SGHNT and CDR2 is YENEEA in the germline V gene. V gave up 7 bases and J gave up 7 bases, with 10 bases separating them. The CDR3 is made up of 11 amino acids. The CDR3 here is CASIVGPGYTF. CDR3 nucleotide sequence: TGTGCCAGCATAGTTGGGCCTGGCTACACCTTC.

Ten or more counts support this clonotype. The V and J genes are TRBV20-1 and TRBJ1-6; 7 bases fit TRBD1. Germline V CDR1 and CDR2: DFQATT, SNEGSKA (reference sequence). The CDR3 length is 14 residues. V was clipped by 3 bases and J by 7 bases; unmatched bases: 6. The chain's CDR3 is CSARRDSTNSPLHF. The CDR3 bases are TGCAGTGCTAGGAGGGACAGTACCAATTCACCCCTCCACTTT.

This clonotype was counted ten times or more. The chain employs TRBV12-3 or TRBV12-4 and TRBJ2-3; 7 nucleotides line up with TRBD1. Unmatched junction bases numbered 7, after V lost 6 bases and J lost 1 base. The CDR3 spans 15 residues. The CDR3 coding sequence is TGTGCCAGCAGCTACCGTGGGACAGGCACAGATACGCAGTATTTT. This encodes CASSYRGTGTDTQYF.

This clonotype was counted at least ten times. The chain combines TRBV10-3 with TRBJ1-3, with 8 bases identical to TRBD1. Germline V gene data show CDR1 as ENHRY and CDR2 as SYGVKD. The CDR3 loop spans 17 amino acids. J gave up 0 bases and V 6 bases, and 10 bases lay outside the gene matches. CDR3 sequence reads: CAISRTQGAHSGNTIYF. Here the CDR3 DNA reads TGTGCCATCAGCCGTACCCAGGGGGCCCACTCTGGAAACACCATATATTTT.

The sample holds many counts of this clonotype. The chain has TRBV5-1 and TRBJ2-5; D might be TRBD1 (6 bases). Germline loops: CDR1 SGHRS, CDR2 YFSETQ. The CDR3 length is 14 residues. Trimming stripped 4 bases from V and 5 bases from J, with 15 bases between. CDR3 nucleotide sequence: TGCGCCAGCAGCGAGACCTCTAGGGGGGAGACCCAGTACTTC. Residues: CASSETSRGETQYF.

This clonotype has at least ten counts. The J gene is TRBJ1-1, the V gene TRBV12-3 or TRBV12-4; D uncertain. There are 14 residues in the CDR3. V lost 3 bases and J 4 bases, leaving 12 bases between the germline ends. The CDR3 sequence is CASSLEARGTEAFF. As DNA, the CDR3 is TGTGCCAGCAGTTTGGAGGCGCGTGGCACTGAAGCTTTCTTT.

This clonotype was seen at least ten times. V and J are TRBV19 and TRBJ2-7, with a weak D call TRBD2 (5 bases). The CDR3 totals 13 residues. The germline V and J ends were trimmed by 4 bases and 3 bases, with 10 bases remaining between them. Germline CDR1 is LNHDA and CDR2 is SQIVND (reference sequence). Written as DNA, the CDR3 is TGTGCCAGTAGTACACCGGACTTCTACGAGCAGTACTTC. Amino acid sequence: CASSTPDFYEQYF.

This clonotype was seen ten or more times. The V and J genes are TRBV5-6 and TRBJ1-2, with D possibly matching TRBD1 (5 bases). Germline values: CDR1 SGHDT, CDR2 YYEEEE. The CDR3 loop spans 14 amino acids. Trimming removed 4 bases at V and 4 bases at J, with 14 bases between. CDR3 region: CASSGTGDFYGYTF. The CDR3 DNA reads as TGTGCCAGCAGCGGCACAGGAGACTTCTATGGCTACACCTTC.